Below, 18 T cell receptor beta chains from the same sample are listed, as sequenced in a study of T-cell memory formation after mild COVID-19. TCRdb independently ran MiXCR on the 5' RACE reads; one entry per CDR3 protein. Of 450,000 or so distinct CDR3 sequences in the sample, nearly 25% are singletons; the top ten hold roughly an eighth. The sample taken for sequencing was PBMCs or a T cell subset sorted from them (not recorded which). These receptors all come from an adult woman who had mild COVID-19 (a few samples of this study predate the infection). Cell type and time point are not known.

The chain is built from TRBV5-1 and TRBJ1-1; D is possibly TRBD1 (5 bases). V was clipped by 1 base and J by 2 bases, with 15 bases between them. Per germline, CDR1 SGHRS and CDR2 YFSETQ. There are 16 residues in the CDR3. The CDR3 reads CASSLLVNQGNTEAFF. Here the CDR3 DNA reads TGCGCCAGCAGCTTGCTGGTAAACCAGGGAAACACTGAAGCTTTCTTT.

This clonotype was seen a few times. The V gene is TRBV11-2, the J gene TRBJ2-7, with D perhaps assigned TRBD1 or TRBD2 (5 bases each). The CDR3 contains 13 residues. Germline V gene data show CDR1 as SGHAT and CDR2 as FQNNGV. Deletions cut 5 bases from V and 6 bases from J, with 14 bases between. This CDR3 is CASSRDPKAEQYF. CDR3 nucleotides: TGTGCCAGCAGCCGGGACCCCAAGGCCGAGCAGTACTTC. Based on the CDR3 plus reference TRBV11-2 and TRBJ2-7, the full variable domain is EAGVAQSPRYKIIEKRQSVAFWCNPISGHATLYWYQQILGQGPKLLIQFQNNGVVDDSQLPKDRFSAERLKGVDSTLKIQPAKLEDSAVYLCASSRDPKAEQYFGPGTRLTVT.

The rearrangement links TRBV15 to TRBJ2-7; possible D gene TRBD2, 5 bases. The CDR3 is made up of 17 amino acids. V was pared by 1 base and J by 0 bases, with 16 bases between. Germline values: CDR1 LNHNV, CDR2 YYDKDF (reference sequence). The CDR3 reads CATSRARTGPNSYEQYF. The CDR3 nucleotides read TGTGCCACCAGCAGAGCTCGGACTGGGCCGAACTCCTACGAGCAGTACTTC.

The sample holds a few counts of this clonotype. The chain has TRBV7-2 and TRBJ2-3; TRBD1 aligns across 7 bases. Germline V gene sequence: CDR1 SGHTA, CDR2 FQGNSA. CDR3 length: 16 amino acids. Unmatched junction bases numbered 10, after V lost 5 bases and J lost 2 bases. CDR3 in amino acids: CASSTRQGTITDTQYF. The CDR3, as DNA: TGTGCCAGCAGCACCCGACAGGGTACCATCACAGATACGCAGTATTTT. Drawing the rest from reference TRBV7-2 and TRBJ2-3, the complete variable domain is GAGVSQSPSNKVTEKGKDVELRCDPISGHTALYWYRQSLGQGLEFLIYFQGNSAPDKSGLPSDRFSAERTGGSVSTLTIQRTQQEDSAVYLCASSTRQGTITDTQYFGPGTRLTVL.

The gene calls are TRBV3-1 and TRBJ2-3; D gene uncertain. Germline CDR1 LGHDT, CDR2 YNNKEL (reference sequence). The CDR3 has 11 amino acids. V was pared by 3 bases and J by 7 bases, with 5 bases between. The CDR3 DNA reads as TGTGCCAGCAGCCAGAGTAATACGCAGTATTTT. This encodes CASSQSNTQYF.

The rearrangement uses TRBV18 and TRBJ2-7; D may be TRBD1 (6 bases). The V and J ends lost 1 base and 1 base respectively, with 14 bases between them. Germline V gives CDR1 KGHSH, CDR2 LQKENI. The CDR3 is 16 residues long. The CDR3 DNA reads TGTGCCAGCTCACCACTGGGCGACAGGCTGTCCTACGAGCAGTACTTC. It yields the protein CASSPLGDRLSYEQYF.

The chain couples TRBV30 to TRBJ1-1; D gene ambiguous. Germline loops: CDR1 GTSNPN, CDR2 SVGIG (reference sequence). The CDR3 totals 13 residues. The V and J ends lost 0 bases and 4 bases respectively, with 9 bases between them. The CDR3 loop is CAWSVDGSTEAFF. In DNA, the CDR3 is TGTGCCTGGAGTGTGGATGGGTCCACTGAAGCTTTCTTT.

This chain joins TRBV6-1 and TRBJ1-6; D remains unclear. Trimming took off 3 bases at V and 9 bases at J, with 9 bases between the two ends. This CDR3 spans 13 amino acids. Germline lookup yields CDR1 MNHNS and CDR2 SASEGT. Written as DNA, the CDR3 is TGTGCCAGCAGTGATTGGGGAAGTTCACCCCTCCACTTT. Amino acids: CASSDWGSSPLHF.

This clonotype has a handful of counts. The V call is TRBV20-1, the J call TRBJ2-2; the D gene could be TRBD1 or TRBD2 (5 bases each). The CDR3 contains 17 residues. Germline V CDR1 and CDR2: DFQATT, SNEGSKA (reference sequence). Trimming removed 0 bases at V and 2 bases at J, with 16 bases between. This chain's CDR3 is CSARDPSGPLNTGELFF. As DNA, the CDR3 is TGCAGTGCTAGAGATCCGTCGGGACCTTTAAACACCGGGGAGCTGTTTTTT.

Only a few counts were recorded for this clonotype. This chain connects TRBV6-5 to TRBJ2-3; 7 bases agree with TRBD2. Germline values: CDR1 MNHEY, CDR2 SVGAGI. The J segment lost 2 bases and the V segment lost 3 bases, leaving 5 bases of the junction unmatched. CDR3 length: 15 amino acids. CDR3 DNA sequence: TGTGCCAGCAGTTATGGTGCGGGAGTCACAGATACGCAGTATTTT. Protein product: CASSYGAGVTDTQYF.

The rearrangement uses TRBV12-3 or TRBV12-4 and TRBJ2-1; D tentatively reads TRBD1 or TRBD2 (5 bases each). The CDR3 loop spans 14 amino acids. V lost 4 bases and J lost 3, with 10 bases in between. The CDR3 nucleotides read TGTGCCAGCAGTTCTTGGGGGAGCTACAATGAGCAGTTCTTC. This sequence encodes CASSSWGSYNEQFF.

The rearrangement links TRBV4-2 to TRBJ2-7; D is unclear. The CDR3 loop spans 15 amino acids. V was shortened by 0 bases and J by 7 bases, with 16 bases between the two germline ends. Germline CDR1 reads LGHNA; CDR2 reads YNFKEQ. CDR3 amino acids: CASSQDVSPPGEQYF. CDR3 DNA: TGTGCCAGCAGCCAAGACGTCTCGCCTCCCGGGGAGCAGTACTTC.

In its sample, this clonotype was seen a few times. This chain uses TRBV10-3 with TRBJ1-1, with TRBD1 matching 10 bases. Germline CDR1 ENHRY, CDR2 SYGVKD. The CDR3 is 16 residues long. After removal of 4 bases from V and 4 bases from J, the junction contained 9 bases not matched to a gene. The CDR3 spells CAISGGDRGVGTEAFF. CDR3 DNA sequence: TGTGCCATCAGTGGAGGGGACAGGGGAGTGGGCACTGAAGCTTTCTTT.

The table lists this clonotype with a few counts. CDR3: CASSSAGGRRTEAFF. In DNA form, the CDR3 reads TGCGCCAGCAGCTCCGCTGGGGGGCGACGCACTGAAGCTTTCTTT. The rearrangement links TRBV5-1 to TRBJ1-1; weak D call: TRBD1 (6 bases). Per germline, CDR1 SGHRS and CDR2 YFSETQ. The V end lost 3 bases, the J end lost 4 bases, and 16 bases lay between the germline ends. CDR3 size: 15 residues.

This clonotype was seen repeatedly, ten times or more. This chain uses TRBV9 with TRBJ1-1; 11 positions match TRBD1. Germline values: CDR1 SGDLS, CDR2 YYNGEE. Unmatched junction bases numbered 1, after V lost 2 bases and J lost 4 bases. This CDR3 is 14 amino acids long. The CDR3 reads CASSVGTGGTEAFF. The DNA of the CDR3 is TGTGCCAGCAGCGTCGGGACAGGGGGCACTGAAGCTTTCTTT.

This clonotype was counted between two and nine times. V is TRBV25-1 and J is TRBJ2-7; 10 bases align to TRBD2. There are 14 residues in the CDR3. CDR1 MGHDK and CDR2 SYGVNS come from the germline V gene. Trimming took 7 bases from V and 0 from J; bases not matched to a gene: 3. The chain's CDR3 is CASIPSGSSYEQYF. The DNA for the CDR3 is TGTGCCAGCATTCCTAGCGGGAGCTCCTACGAGCAGTACTTC.

The chain couples TRBV6-5 to TRBJ2-1; D is possibly TRBD2 (6 bases). Germline V gene sequence: CDR1 MNHEY, CDR2 SVGAGI. CDR3 length: 18 residues. The V and J ends lost 8 bases and 2 bases respectively, with 25 bases between them. The CDR3 region has the DNA TGTGCCAGCGCCCTAGGAATAGTACCGGGGGTACCCTACAATGAGCAGTTCTTC. This translates into CASALGIVPGVPYNEQFF.

This rearrangement joins TRBV5-1 to TRBJ2-7; D gene uncertain. This CDR3 comprises 14 residues. From germline, CDR1 is SGHRS and CDR2 YFSETQ. Trimming pared 0 bases from V and 3 bases from J, leaving 10 bases between. CDR3 protein: CASSLGQSFYEQYF. The CDR3 DNA reads TGCGCCAGCAGCTTGGGGCAGTCATTCTACGAGCAGTACTTC. The full variable domain, its missing parts supplied by reference TRBV5-1 and TRBJ2-7, is KAGVTQTPRYLIKTRGQQVTLSCSPISGHRSVSWYQQTPGQGLQFLFEYFSETQRNKGNFPGRFSGRQFSNSRSEMNVSTLELGDSALYLCASSLGQSFYEQYFGPGTRLTVT.